Sequencing of this T cell receptor (beta chain) was carried out in a study of cytomegalovirus exposure and HLA in healthy donors (dated by TCRdb to about 2017). Study-level background: In an earlier analysis of under 750 of the donors, 250 to 350 Gb of sequence data and some 100 million unique TCR beta sequences from 150 million to 200 million T cells were reported. An early release that covered fewer than 750 HLA-typed donors contained approximately 320 gigabases of sequencing data and about 93 million unique TCR sequences. The genetic ancestry cluster associated with self-reported Caucasian donors included roughly 84% of the roughly 400 genotyped donors. The study aimed to test whether cataloging public T cell receptors could reveal signatures of past pathogen exposure. The T cell repertoires of under 750 subjects were profiled by immunosequencing and related to cytomegalovirus serostatus. A separate validation cohort of more than 100 different subjects was used in addition to the approximately 640-subject first cohort. To predict cytomegalovirus infection status, the study combined high-throughput TCR immunosequencing, statistical association of individual TCRs with disease status, and machine learning. A later analysis re-analyzed previously published TCR beta repertoires from 666 donors and added high-resolution HLA genotyping to study TCR occurrence patterns. Rather than drawing on any new phenotypic data, the later analysis identified candidate immune exposures from TCR beta sequences and the way those sequences occurred across donors. An earlier analysis of approximately 630 of the donors applied high-throughput TCR beta sequencing to assess whether each TCR beta V gene segment acted as functional or pseudogenic. Donor age, sex, ethnicity and CMV serostatus were collected together with the repertoire data. Genome-wide SNP genotypes for about 60% of the roughly 700 donors were used in a later genetic analysis, which treated that subset as a discovery cohort. All discovery cohort repertoires had been generated using a single sequencing platform. HLA typing included class I and class II loci at four-digit resolution. The number of donors typed differed by locus, with 629-630 for A, B, C, DRB1 and DQB1, 522 for DQA1, some 570 for DPA1, and around 450 for DPB1. Roughly five DR-DQ haplotypes were treated as single units for association and clustering because of strong linkage in the cohort. Across about 370 genotyped donors of the cohort, an average of 235,054 unique TCR beta nucleotide sequences per donor were sequenced, and 15% to 20% of those sequences were non-productive. What the research found in general, with its limitations: Cytomegalovirus status was reported to be diagnosed by the classifier with high specificity and sensitivity in both the original and validation cohorts. Immune exposure information for the cohort was limited to CMV serostatus. In the study, around 150 TCR beta chains were listed as associated with cytomegalovirus. At a false discovery rate of 0.05, a later analysis linked 15,000 to 20,000 TCR beta sequences to specific HLA alleles. The earlier analysis of a few hundred of the donors excluded some 15 rarely observed V segments, including chromosome 9 orphons, because counts were too low. Compared with the roughly 700-donor mean, donors in an Asian-associated ancestry cluster had fewer N-insertions in productive TCRs, according to a later genetic analysis. V-gene and J-gene trimming of TCR beta chains was associated with a missense DCLRE1C variant in a later genetic analysis, and the association was replicated in an independent cohort. Broadly in line with IMGT annotations, most TCR beta V segments showed up in productive rearrangements about 87% or about 30% of the time in an earlier analysis of a few hundred of the donors. A later analysis found that TCR association rates varied across HLA loci, with DRB1 alleles showing the most associated TCRs and HLA-C alleles the fewest. Because the 87-base-pair reads could not distinguish some IMGT-functional V segments, including TRBV6-2 and TRBV6-3, those segments were excluded. According to the authors, the approach could potentially be generalized to other disease states and immunological phenotypes. Correlated functional status among segregating V segments might reflect linkage disequilibrium, but an unknown experimental factor could not be ruled out. Most TCR sequences were observed very rarely across donors, whereas some public TCRs were present in many individuals. Most CMV-associated TCR beta chains appeared to be HLA-restricted in a later analysis, and the HLA associations seemed to be driven largely by CMV exposure. Compared with equally common non-associated chains, HLA-associated TCR beta chains in a later analysis were more clonally expanded and had lower generation probabilities. When HLA alleles, especially DR and DQ, strongly co-occurred, attributing TCR associations to individual alleles was difficult. In a later analysis, several top co-occurrence clusters were reported to appear linked to parvovirus B19, influenza, CMV and Epstein-Barr virus. Sequencing depth was assumed to be roughly uniform across donors in the presence/absence analyses, though that assumption may not hold. A cluster of highly shared sequence variants was judged likely to represent a technical artifact of the sequencing pipeline. Only TCR beta chains were sequenced in this cohort, and the absence of alpha or paired-chain data limited detectable features. A few of the identified cytomegalovirus-associated TCR beta chains were confirmed in vitro to be specific for cytomegalovirus antigens. A further reported finding was that TCR beta sequences accurately predicted the HLA-A and HLA-B alleles for most subjects in the first cohort. Because some donors lacked HLA typing at each locus, the association tests relied only on the typed subset.

The count of this clone is one. Its antigen is not yet known. Base qualities are not at hand, and no much larger clone is one base apart. V has 3 bases trimmed and J has 2 bases trimmed; junction bases matching no gene number 10. CDR1 and CDR2, per the germline V gene, are MNHNS and SASEGT. The CDR3 measures 17 amino acids from cysteine to phenylalanine. Only the CDR3 region is kept as DNA, spanning 51 bases read in frame from base 1. The cohort consisted of some 670 healthy bone marrow donors. Cohort members were all nominally healthy when sampled, although unrecorded immune exposures were likely present. The donor was CMV seronegative and was included in the group of a few hundred seronegative cohort members. A peripheral blood sample was provided by each donor, and peripheral blood mononuclear cells were used for TCR beta sequencing. Genomic DNA extraction from the blood cell samples was performed with the Qiagen DNeasy Blood Extraction Kit.

Library preparation was by the immunoSEQ multiplex PCR assay. The multiplex PCR relied on a mix of 60 forward primers for TCR Vbeta segments and 13 reverse primers for TCR Jbeta segments. A multiplex PCR assay on genomic DNA amplified the CDR3 region of rearranged TCR beta genes. The Illumina HiSeq System was used to sequence the amplified TCR beta libraries as 87-base-pair reads. As for how the authors treated the data: Across the 500 to 850 repertoires, a later analysis counted some 81 million unique TCR beta chains, 8.5 million to 12 million of which were shared by at least two donors. A nearest-neighbor algorithm error-corrected the raw reads and collapsed the reads into unique sequences, merging closely related sequences to remove PCR and sequencing errors. V, D and J gene segments were assigned by aligning CDR3 sequences to IMGT reference sequences. For a sequence to be retained, a match of at least six nucleotides was required to both a V gene segment and a J gene segment. Rearrangements were called productive when the CDR3 lacked stop codons and stayed in frame with V and J; all others were non-productive. CDR3 was defined according to IMGT convention as the region running from the second conserved V-encoded cysteine to the conserved J-encoded phenylalanine. In an earlier analysis of roughly 610 of the donors, sequences lacking an unambiguous match to a single V gene segment were excluded. In an earlier analysis of approximately 550 of the donors, V segments were called functional above 56.7% productive rearrangements and were called segregating when the between-donor standard deviation exceeded 5%. To diagnose cytomegalovirus status from the catalog of TCR beta chain sequences, a statistical classification framework was built. A later analysis assigned V and J genes by comparing TCR nucleotide sequences with IMGT/GENE-DB human TR gene sequences. Using the TCRdist pipeline, a later analysis assigned CDR3 sequences along with most-parsimonious VDJ recombination scenarios. In a later analysis, every TCR beta chain was defined by the combination of its CDR3 amino acid sequence and its V-gene family, and reads without a unique V-gene family were dropped. A later analysis removed 550 to 700 highly shared, low-generation-probability nucleotide sequences to deal with suspected cross-contamination and a sequencing artifact. In a later analysis, a clonal expansion index for each public chain was calculated from normalized within-repertoire ranks of inferred template counts. In a later analysis, generation probabilities were computed using a VDJ recombination model fitted to out-of-frame rearrangements, and the results were checked against IGoR. A later analysis scored TCR-TCR, TCR-HLA and TCR-CMV co-occurrence with hypergeometric tests, applying a repertoire-size bias correction to TCR pairs. In a later analysis, false discovery rates were estimated by permuting HLA or CMV assignments 20 times. In a later analysis, co-occurring TCRs were grouped with DBSCAN, and TCRdist sequence similarity was added when clustering was performed within HLA-allele-positive subsets. Repertoires with fewer than 30,000 or more than 120,000 public chains, plus five repertoires with anomalous nucleotide sharing, were excluded from co-occurrence clustering. Imported from immuneACCESS, the table was reduced by TCRdb to in-frame sequences with V and J called. These copies leave out some clones; in studies compared against another copy, an unresolved V gene accounts for under half, and the cause of the remainder is not known. That table furnishes V, J and clone size, whereas the DNA furnished D and trimming. The sample yields roughly 100,000 clones; roughly 80% were counted once. Of the sample, approximately 2.4% is held by the ten largest clones.

The sample comprised PBMCs. This receptor chain uses TRBV6-1 and TRBJ2-5; 9 bases in the middle match TRBD2. The source of this sequence is a man aged 40-49 years in good health and CMV-seronegative. The base sequence is TGTGCCAGCAGTGACCGGCGGGGGGGTCCTGGTCAAGAGACCCAGTACTTC. It translates to CASSDRRGGPGQETQYF.